The T cell receptor (beta chain) described here comes from a study of CD8+CD57+ T cells in acquired aplastic anemia. This clonotype has a handful of counts. A read error may account for a junction end that differs from germline. The TCR beta profiling, which covered VDJ combination and CDR3 sequence, was carried out using genomic DNA as the template. Each CDR3 protein gets one entry after TCRdb re-called the reads with MiXCR. Counted here are a few hundred thousand distinct CDR3 sequences, under 50% occurring once; the ten biggest clones make up about 20%. Flow cytometry had shown expanded CD8+CD57+ cells in the patients chosen for sequencing. Prior therapy had not been administered to any patient at the time of blood sampling. The V gene's germline CDR1 is SEHNR and CDR2 FQNEAQ (reference sequence). This CDR3 spans 12 amino acids.

Source material: sorted CD4+, CD8+, or CD8+CD57+ T cells (not recorded which) from PBMCs. The receptor comes from a human donor with aplastic anemia. This chain links TRBV7-9 with TRBJ2-3; no clear D gene. The tail of the sequence fits TRBJ1-5 better, so the J call may be wrong. For the CDR3, the DNA is TGCGCCAGCAGCTTGGCACCAGATACGCAGCATTTT. Protein: CASSLAPDTQHF.